The clone carrying this TCR beta chain was seen more than once but under ten times. Its antigen remains unidentified. The table came from immunoSEQ multiplex PCR; TCRdb's copy has only in-frame clones and leaves some out. Seen here are approximately 44,000 clones, less than 85% observed once, and the top ten hold about 3.9%. The sample is drawn from a study of T cell responses to AZD1222 COVID-19 vaccine. General study results and limits: Just a handful of AZD1222 recipients were seropositive at baseline. Regions 160-218 and 743-854 dominated among vaccine-associated CD4 TCRs spanning spike.

V was clipped by 3 bases and J by 6 bases, with 11 bases between them. The CDR3 runs to 13 residues. Germline lookup yields CDR1 LGHDT and CDR2 YNNKEL (reference sequence). The chain is built from TRBV3-1 (or the pseudogene TRBV3-2) and TRBJ1-2; the D is unclear. This specimen consisted of peripheral blood, obtained on day 0 of AZD1222 vaccination. This TCR was sampled from an adult in good health. The CDR3 here is CASSHSGNHGYTF. As DNA, the CDR3 is TGTGCCAGCAGCCATTCGGGAAATCATGGCTACACCTTC.